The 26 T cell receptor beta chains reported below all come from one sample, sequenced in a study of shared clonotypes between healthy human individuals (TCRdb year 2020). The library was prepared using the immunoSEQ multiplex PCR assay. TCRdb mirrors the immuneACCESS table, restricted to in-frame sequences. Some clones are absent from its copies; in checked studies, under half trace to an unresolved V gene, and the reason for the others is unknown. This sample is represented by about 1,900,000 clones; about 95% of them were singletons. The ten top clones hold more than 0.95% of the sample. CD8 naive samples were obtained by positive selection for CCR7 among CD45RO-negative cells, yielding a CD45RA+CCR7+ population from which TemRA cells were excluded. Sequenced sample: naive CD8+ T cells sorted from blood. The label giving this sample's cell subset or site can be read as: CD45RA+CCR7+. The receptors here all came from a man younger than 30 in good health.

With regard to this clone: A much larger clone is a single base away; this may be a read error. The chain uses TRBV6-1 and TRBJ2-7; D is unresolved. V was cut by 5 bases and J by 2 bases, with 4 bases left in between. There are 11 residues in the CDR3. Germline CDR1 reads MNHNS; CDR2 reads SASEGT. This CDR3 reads CASSYPYEQYF. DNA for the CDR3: TGTGCCAGCAGTTACCCCTACGAGCAGTACTTC.

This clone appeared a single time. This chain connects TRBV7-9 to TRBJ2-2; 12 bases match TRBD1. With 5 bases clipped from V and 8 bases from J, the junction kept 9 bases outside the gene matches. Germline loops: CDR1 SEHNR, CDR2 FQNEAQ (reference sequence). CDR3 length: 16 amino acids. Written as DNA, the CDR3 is TGTGCCAGCAGCCCAAGGGGACAGGGGGCGCCAGGGGAGCTGTTTTTT. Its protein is CASSPRGQGAPGELFF. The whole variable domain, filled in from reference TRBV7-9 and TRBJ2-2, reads DTGVSQNPRHKITKRGQNVTFRCDPISEHNRLYWYRQTLGQGPEFLTYFQNEAQLEKSRLLSDRFSAERPKGSFSTLEIQRTEQGDSAMYLCASSPRGQGAPGELFFGEGSRLTVL.

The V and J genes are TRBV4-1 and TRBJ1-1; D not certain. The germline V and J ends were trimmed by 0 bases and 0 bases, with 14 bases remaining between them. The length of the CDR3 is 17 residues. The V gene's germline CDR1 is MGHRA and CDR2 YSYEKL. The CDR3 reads CASSQDRTDFMNTEAFF. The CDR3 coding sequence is TGCGCCAGCAGCCAAGATCGTACGGACTTCATGAACACTGAAGCTTTCTTT.

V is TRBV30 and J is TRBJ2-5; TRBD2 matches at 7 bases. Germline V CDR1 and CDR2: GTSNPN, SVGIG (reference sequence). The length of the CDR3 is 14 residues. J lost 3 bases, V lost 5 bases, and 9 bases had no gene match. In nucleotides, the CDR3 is TGTGCCTGGTCCGTCGGGGGGTCAGAAGAGACCCAGTACTTC. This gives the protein CAWSVGGSEETQYF.

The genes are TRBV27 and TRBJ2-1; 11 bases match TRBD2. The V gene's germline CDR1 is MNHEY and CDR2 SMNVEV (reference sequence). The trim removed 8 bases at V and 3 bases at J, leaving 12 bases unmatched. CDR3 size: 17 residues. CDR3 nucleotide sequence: TGTGCCAGCCGATTATCCCCCGGGACTAGCGGCTACAATGAGCAGTTCTTC. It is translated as CASRLSPGTSGYNEQFF.

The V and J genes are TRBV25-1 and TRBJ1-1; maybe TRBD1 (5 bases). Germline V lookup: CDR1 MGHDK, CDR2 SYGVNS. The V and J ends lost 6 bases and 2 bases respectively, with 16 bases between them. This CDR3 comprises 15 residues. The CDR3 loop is CASRHAGSYNTEAFF. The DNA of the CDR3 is TGTGCCAGCAGGCATGCAGGGTCTTATAACACTGAAGCTTTCTTT.

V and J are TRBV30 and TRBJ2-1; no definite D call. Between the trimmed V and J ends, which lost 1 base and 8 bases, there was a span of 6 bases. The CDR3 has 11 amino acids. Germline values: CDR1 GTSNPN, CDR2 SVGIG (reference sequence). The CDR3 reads CAWSGAYEQFF. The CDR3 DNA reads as TGTGCCTGGAGTGGGGCCTATGAGCAGTTCTTC.

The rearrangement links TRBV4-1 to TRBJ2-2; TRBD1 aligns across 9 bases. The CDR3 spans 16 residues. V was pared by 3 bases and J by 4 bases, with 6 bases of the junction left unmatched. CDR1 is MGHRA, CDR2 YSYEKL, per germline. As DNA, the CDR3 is TGCGCCAGCAGCCAGCTATCGACAGGGGGCACCGGGGAGCTGTTTTTT. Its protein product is CASSQLSTGGTGELFF.

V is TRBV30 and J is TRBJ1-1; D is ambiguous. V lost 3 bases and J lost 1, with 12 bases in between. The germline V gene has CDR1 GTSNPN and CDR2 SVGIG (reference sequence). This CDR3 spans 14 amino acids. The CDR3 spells CAWSLKAPNTEAFF. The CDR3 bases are TGTGCCTGGAGCCTAAAGGCGCCGAACACTGAAGCTTTCTTT.

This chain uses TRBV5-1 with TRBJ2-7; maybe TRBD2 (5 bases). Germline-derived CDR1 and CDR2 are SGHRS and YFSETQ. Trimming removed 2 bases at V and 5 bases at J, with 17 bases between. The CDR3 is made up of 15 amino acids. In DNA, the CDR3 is TGCGCCAGCAGCTTTCGTTCGTCTAGCCGCGACGAGCAGTACTTC. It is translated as CASSFRSSSRDEQYF.

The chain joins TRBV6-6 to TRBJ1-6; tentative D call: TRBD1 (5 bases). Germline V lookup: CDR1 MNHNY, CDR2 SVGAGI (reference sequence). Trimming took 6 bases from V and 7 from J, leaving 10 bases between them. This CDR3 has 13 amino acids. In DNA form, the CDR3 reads TGTGCCAGCAGAGGGACTTCAAATTCACCCCTCCACTTT. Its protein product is CASRGTSNSPLHF.

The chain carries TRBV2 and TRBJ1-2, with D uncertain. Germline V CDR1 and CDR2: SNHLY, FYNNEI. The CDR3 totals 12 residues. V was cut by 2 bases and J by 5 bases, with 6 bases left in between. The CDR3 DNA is TGTGCCAGCAGTGAAATGGTGTATGGCTACACCTTC. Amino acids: CASSEMVYGYTF.

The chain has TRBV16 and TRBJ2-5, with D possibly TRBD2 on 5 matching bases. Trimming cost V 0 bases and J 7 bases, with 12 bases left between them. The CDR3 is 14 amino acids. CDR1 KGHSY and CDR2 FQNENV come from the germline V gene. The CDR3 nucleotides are TGTGCCAGCAGCCAATCAAACCTGCGGGTGACCCAGTACTTC. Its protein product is CASSQSNLRVTQYF.

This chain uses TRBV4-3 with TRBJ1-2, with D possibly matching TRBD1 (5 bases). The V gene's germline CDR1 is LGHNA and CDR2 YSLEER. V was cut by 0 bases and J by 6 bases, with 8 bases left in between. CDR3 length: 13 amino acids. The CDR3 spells CASSQESGDGYTF. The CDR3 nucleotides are TGCGCCAGCAGCCAAGAATCGGGGGATGGCTACACCTTC.

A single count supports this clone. The CDR3 DNA sequence: TGTGCCAGCAGTATACAGGGATTGAGCAATCAGCCCCAGCATTTT. Translating it yields CASSIQGLSNQPQHF. The chain couples TRBV28 to TRBJ1-5; tentatively, D is TRBD1 (6 bases). V was trimmed by 5 bases and J by 1 base, leaving 12 bases between them. This CDR3 has 15 amino acids. Germline lookup yields CDR1 MDHEN and CDR2 SYDVKM.

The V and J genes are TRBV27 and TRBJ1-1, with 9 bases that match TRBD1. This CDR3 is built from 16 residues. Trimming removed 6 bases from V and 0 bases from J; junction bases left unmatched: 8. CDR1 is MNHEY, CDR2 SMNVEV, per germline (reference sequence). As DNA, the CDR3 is TGTGCCAGCAGAGCCGGGACAGGGTCTGTGAACACTGAAGCTTTCTTT. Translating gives CASRAGTGSVNTEAFF.

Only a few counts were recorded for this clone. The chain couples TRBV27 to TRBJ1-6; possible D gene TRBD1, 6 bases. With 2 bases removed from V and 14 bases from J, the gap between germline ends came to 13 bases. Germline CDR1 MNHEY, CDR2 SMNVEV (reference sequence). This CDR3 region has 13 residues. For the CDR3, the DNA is TGTGCCAGCAGTTTAGGTGCAGGGGCAACCCTCCACTTT. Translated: CASSLGAGATLHF.

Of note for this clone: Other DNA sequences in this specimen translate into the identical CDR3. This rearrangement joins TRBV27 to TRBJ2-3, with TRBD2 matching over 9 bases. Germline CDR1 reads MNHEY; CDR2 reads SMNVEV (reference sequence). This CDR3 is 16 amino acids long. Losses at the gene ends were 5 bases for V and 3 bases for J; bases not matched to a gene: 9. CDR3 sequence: CASSPLAGAGTDTQYF. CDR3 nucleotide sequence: TGTGCCAGCAGTCCCTTAGCGGGAGCGGGGACAGATACGCAGTATTTT.

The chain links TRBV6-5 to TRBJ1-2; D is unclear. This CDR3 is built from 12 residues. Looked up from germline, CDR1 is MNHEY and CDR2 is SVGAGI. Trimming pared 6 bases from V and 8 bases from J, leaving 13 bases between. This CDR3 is CASRDGLGGYTF. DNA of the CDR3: TGTGCCAGCAGGGACGGACTAGGGGGCTACACCTTC.

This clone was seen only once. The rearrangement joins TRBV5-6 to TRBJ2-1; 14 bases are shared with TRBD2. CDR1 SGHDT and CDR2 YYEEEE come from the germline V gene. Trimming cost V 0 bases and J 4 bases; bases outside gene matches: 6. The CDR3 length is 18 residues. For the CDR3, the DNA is TGTGCCAGCAGCTTGGAGTGGGGACTAGCGGGAGTTTACAATGAGCAGTTCTTC. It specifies CASSLEWGLAGVYNEQFF. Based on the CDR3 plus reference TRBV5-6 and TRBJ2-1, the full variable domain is DAGVTQSPTHLIKTRGQQVTLRCSPKSGHDTVSWYQQALGQGPQFIFQYYEEEERQRGNFPDRFSGHQFPNYSSELNVNALLLGDSALYLCASSLEWGLAGVYNEQFFGPGTRLTVL.

The CDR3 sequence: CASSYSMASAGELFF. The CDR3 DNA reads TGTGCCAGCAGTTACTCGATGGCCTCCGCCGGGGAGCTGTTTTTT. The gene calls are TRBV6-5 and TRBJ2-2; D is undetermined. CDR1 is MNHEY and CDR2 is SVGAGI in the germline V gene. Trimming pared 0 bases from V and 6 bases from J, leaving 11 bases between. CDR3 length: 15 amino acids.

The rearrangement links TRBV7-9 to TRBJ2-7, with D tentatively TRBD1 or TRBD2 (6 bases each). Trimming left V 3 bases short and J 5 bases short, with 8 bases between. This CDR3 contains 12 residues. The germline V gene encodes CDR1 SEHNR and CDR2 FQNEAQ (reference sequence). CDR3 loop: CASSFGGHEQYF. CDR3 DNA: TGTGCCAGCAGCTTCGGGGGCCACGAGCAGTACTTC.

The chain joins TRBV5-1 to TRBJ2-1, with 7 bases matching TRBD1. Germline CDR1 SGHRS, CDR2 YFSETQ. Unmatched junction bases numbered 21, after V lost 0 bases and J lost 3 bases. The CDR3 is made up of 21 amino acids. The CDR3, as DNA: TGCGCCAGCAGCTTGGATCAGGTGATAGGGGGCTCCCCCTCAGGCTACAATGAGCAGTTCTTC. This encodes CASSLDQVIGGSPSGYNEQFF.

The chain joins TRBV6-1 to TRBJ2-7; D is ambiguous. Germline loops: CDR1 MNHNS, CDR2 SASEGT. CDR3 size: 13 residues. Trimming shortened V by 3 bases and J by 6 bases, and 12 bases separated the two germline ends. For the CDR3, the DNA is TGTGCCAGCAGTGATGACGGTTCGCTCGAGCAGTACTTC. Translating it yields CASSDDGSLEQYF.

The DNA for the CDR3 is TGTGCCAGCAGCACCCAATCGGACCCGTATAATTCACCCCTCCACTTT. Amino acids: CASSTQSDPYNSPLHF. The chain uses TRBV7-9 and TRBJ1-6; D is unresolved. Germline-derived CDR1 and CDR2 are SEHNR and FQNEAQ (reference sequence). Trimming left V 5 bases short and J 4 bases short, with 15 bases between. The CDR3 totals 16 residues.

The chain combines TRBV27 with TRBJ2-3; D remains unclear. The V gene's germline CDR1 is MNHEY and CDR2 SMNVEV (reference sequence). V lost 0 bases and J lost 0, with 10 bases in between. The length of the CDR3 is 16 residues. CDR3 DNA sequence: TGTGCCAGCAGTTTATCGCTTCTGCCTAGCACAGATACGCAGTATTTT. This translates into CASSLSLLPSTDTQYF.